The TCR beta chain described here comes from a study of shared clonotypes between healthy human individuals. Looking at the study overall: Donors had three CD4 naive, three CD4 memory, two CD8 naive and one CD8 memory plate apiece.

Comment on this clone: Its cognate antigen is unknown.

Libraries were prepared by immunoSEQ multiplex PCR; TCRdb keeps only in-frame clonotypes and omits some of them. The repertoire holds 800,000 or so clones, with 95% to 97% as singletons. Study results and limitations: Clonotype sharing among donors was thought likely to change with sequencing depth.

Cells designated naive CD8 were CD45RO-negative and were positively selected for CCR7, with terminally differentiated effector memory CD45RA+ cells excluded. The sample taken for sequencing was naive CD8+ T cells sorted from blood. This TCR derives from a young man in good health.

In DNA form, the CDR3 reads TGTGCCAGCAGCTCCTCCCGGGGCGGGAGGGCCGAGGAGACCCAGTACTTC. It yields the protein CASSSSRGGRAEETQYF. The chain carries TRBV13 and TRBJ2-5, with 9 bases fitting TRBD2. The V gene's germline CDR1 is PRHDT and CDR2 FYEKMQ (reference sequence). Trimming removed 4 bases from V and 5 bases from J; junction bases left unmatched: 14. The CDR3 spans 17 residues. The whole variable domain, remainder taken from reference TRBV13 and TRBJ2-5, is AAGVIQSPRHLIKEKRETATLKCYPIPRHDTVYWYQQGPGQDPQFLISFYEKMQSDKGSIPDRFSAQQFSDYHSELNMSSLELGDSALYFCASSSSRGGRAEETQYFGPGTRLLVL.